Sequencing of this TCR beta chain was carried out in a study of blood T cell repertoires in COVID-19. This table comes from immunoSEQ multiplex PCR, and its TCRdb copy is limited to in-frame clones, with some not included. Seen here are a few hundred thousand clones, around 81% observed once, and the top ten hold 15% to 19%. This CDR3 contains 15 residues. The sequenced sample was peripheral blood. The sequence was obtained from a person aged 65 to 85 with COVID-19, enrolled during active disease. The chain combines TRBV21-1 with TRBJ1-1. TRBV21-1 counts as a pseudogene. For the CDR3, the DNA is TGTGCCAGCAGCTCCCACGGGACTCCCAACACTGAAGCTTTCTTT. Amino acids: CASSSHGTPNTEAFF.